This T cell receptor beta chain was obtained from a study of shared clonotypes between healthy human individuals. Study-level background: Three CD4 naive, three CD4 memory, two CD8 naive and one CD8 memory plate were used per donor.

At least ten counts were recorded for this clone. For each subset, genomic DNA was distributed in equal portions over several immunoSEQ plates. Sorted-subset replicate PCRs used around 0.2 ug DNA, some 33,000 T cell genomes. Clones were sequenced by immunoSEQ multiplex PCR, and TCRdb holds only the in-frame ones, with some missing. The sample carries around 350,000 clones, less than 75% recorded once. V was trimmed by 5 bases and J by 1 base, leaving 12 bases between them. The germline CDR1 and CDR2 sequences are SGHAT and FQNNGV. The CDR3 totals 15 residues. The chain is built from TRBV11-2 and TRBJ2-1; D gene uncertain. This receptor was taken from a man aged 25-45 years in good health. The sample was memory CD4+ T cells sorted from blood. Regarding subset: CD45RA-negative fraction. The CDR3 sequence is CASSPARRSYNEQFF. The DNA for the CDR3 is TGTGCCAGCAGCCCCGCCCGCCGGTCCTACAATGAGCAGTTCTTC. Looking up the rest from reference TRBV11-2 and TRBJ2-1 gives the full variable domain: EAGVAQSPRYKIIEKRQSVAFWCNPISGHATLYWYQQILGQGPKLLIQFQNNGVVDDSQLPKDRFSAERLKGVDSTLKIQPAKLEDSAVYLCASSPARRSYNEQFFGPGTRLTVL.